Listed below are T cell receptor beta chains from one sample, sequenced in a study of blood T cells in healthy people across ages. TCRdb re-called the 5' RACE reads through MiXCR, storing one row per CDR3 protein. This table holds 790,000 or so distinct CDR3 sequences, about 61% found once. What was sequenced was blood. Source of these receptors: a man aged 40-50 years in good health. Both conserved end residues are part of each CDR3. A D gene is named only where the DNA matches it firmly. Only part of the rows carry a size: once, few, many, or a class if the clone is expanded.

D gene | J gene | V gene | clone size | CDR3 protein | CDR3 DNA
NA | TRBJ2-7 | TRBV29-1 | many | CSVVAVGEQYF | TGCAGCGTCGTAGCGGTGGGCGAGCAGTACTTC
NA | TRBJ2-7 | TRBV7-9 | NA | CASSSGWGPYEQYF | TGTGCCAGCAGCTCCGGTTGGGGCCCCTACGAGCAGTACTTC
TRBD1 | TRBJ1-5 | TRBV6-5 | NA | CASSYDRDLGQPQHF | TGTGCCAGCAGTTACGACAGGGATTTGGGTCAGCCCCAGCATTTT
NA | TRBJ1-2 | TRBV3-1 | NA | CASSRIRTGYGYTF | TGTGCCAGCAGTCGGATTCGGACCGGCTATGGCTACACCTTC
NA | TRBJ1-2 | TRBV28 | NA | CASSLPVGESQGYTF | TGTGCCAGCAGTCTTCCTGTAGGGGAAAGTCAAGGCTACACCTTC
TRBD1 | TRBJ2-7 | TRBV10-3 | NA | CAISGGTGSDEQYF | TGTGCCATCAGTGGGGGGACAGGGAGTGACGAGCAGTACTTC
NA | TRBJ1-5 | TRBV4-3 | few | CASSQDHSGYNQPQHF | TGCGCCAGCAGCCAAGATCATTCAGGGTACAATCAGCCCCAGCATTTT
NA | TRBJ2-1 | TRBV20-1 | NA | CSARDQRVLSYNEQFF | TGCAGTGCTAGAGATCAGCGGGTGCTCTCCTACAATGAGCAGTTCTTC
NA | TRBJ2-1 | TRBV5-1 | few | CASSQDRSSYNEQFF | TGCGCCAGCAGCCAAGACAGGAGCTCCTACAATGAGCAGTTCTTC
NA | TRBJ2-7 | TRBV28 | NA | CASAYNEQYF | TGTGCCAGCGCTTACAATGAGCAGTACTTC
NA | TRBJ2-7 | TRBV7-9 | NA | CASSLTGPRSYEQYF | TGTGCCAGCAGCTTAACGGGCCCACGATCCTACGAGCAGTACTTC
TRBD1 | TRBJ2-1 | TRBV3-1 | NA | CASSQDGGQGADEQFF | TGTGCCAGCAGCCAAGATGGGGGACAGGGAGCTGATGAGCAGTTCTTC
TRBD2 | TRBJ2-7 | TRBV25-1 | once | CASSGLGGGLNEQYF | TGTGCCAGCAGTGGACTTGGCGGGGGGTTGAATGAGCAGTACTTC
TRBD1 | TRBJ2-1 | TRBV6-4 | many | CASSDGDSYNEQFF | TGTGCCAGCAGTGACGGGGACAGCTACAATGAGCAGTTCTTC
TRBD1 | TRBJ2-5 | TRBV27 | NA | CASSLETGKETQYF | TGTGCCAGCAGTCTAGAGACAGGGAAAGAGACCCAGTACTTC
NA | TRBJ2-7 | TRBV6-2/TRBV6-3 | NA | CASSYVTIYEQYF | TGTGCCAGCAGTTACGTGACCATCTACGAGCAGTACTTC
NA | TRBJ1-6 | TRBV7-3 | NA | CASSFPDSGINSPLHF | TGTGCCAGCAGCTTCCCGGACAGCGGAATTAATTCACCCCTCCACTTT
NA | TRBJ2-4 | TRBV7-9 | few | CASSQEGSLVQYF | TGTGCCAGCAGCCAAGAAGGGTCACTAGTTCAGTACTTC
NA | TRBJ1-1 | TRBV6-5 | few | CASSYSRGGTEAFF | TGTGCCAGCAGTTACTCGCGGGGGGGCACTGAAGCTTTCTTT
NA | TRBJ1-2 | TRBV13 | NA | CASSLGLWAKGGDGYTF | TGTGCCAGCAGCTTAGGCCTATGGGCCAAGGGGGGAGATGGCTACACCTTC
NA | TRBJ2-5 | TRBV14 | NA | CASSQGIPDWGETQYF | TGTGCCAGCAGCCAAGGAATACCCGATTGGGGCGAGACCCAGTACTTC
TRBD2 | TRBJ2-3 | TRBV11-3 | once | CASSPLGAGRSDTQYF | TGTGCCAGCAGCCCCCTCGGAGCGGGAAGATCAGATACGCAGTATTTT
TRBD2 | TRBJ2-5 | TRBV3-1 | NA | CASSLQLAGVETQYF | TGTGCCAGCAGCCTCCAACTAGCGGGGGTCGAGACCCAGTACTTC
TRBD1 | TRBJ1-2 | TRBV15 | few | CATSRDNDRGKDGYTF | TGTGCCACCAGCAGAGATAACGACAGGGGGAAAGATGGCTACACCTTC
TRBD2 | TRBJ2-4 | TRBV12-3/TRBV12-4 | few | CASSPAGVVKNIQYF | TGTGCCAGCAGCCCCGCGGGGGTGGTCAAAAACATTCAGTACTTC
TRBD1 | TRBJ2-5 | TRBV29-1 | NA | CSVGTDREETQYF | TGCAGCGTTGGGACGGACAGGGAGGAGACCCAGTACTTC
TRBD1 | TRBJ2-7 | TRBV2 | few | CASRRGTGGVNEQYF | TGTGCCAGCAGGAGGGGGACAGGGGGCGTTAACGAGCAGTACTTC
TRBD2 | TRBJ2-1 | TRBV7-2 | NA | CASSLDVNSGRSDERFF | TGTGCCAGCAGCTTAGACGTTAATAGCGGGAGAAGCGATGAGCGGTTCTTC
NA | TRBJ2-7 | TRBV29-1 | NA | CSVEGESSYEQYF | TGCAGCGTTGAAGGGGAAAGTTCCTACGAGCAGTACTTC
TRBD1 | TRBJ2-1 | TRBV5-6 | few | CASSRDSENEQFF | TGTGCCAGCAGCCGGGACAGTGAGAATGAGCAGTTCTTC
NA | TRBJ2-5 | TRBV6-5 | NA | CATSRRETQYF | TGTGCCACCTCGAGGCGCGAGACCCAGTACTTC
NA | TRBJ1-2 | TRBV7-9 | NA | CASSLEVSGRRNGGYTF | TGTGCCAGCAGCTTAGAGGTTTCGGGACGAAGAAATGGGGGCTACACCTTC
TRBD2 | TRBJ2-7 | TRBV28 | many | CASRPGLAGGEQYF | TGTGCCAGCAGACCAGGACTAGCGGGAGGCGAGCAGTACTTC
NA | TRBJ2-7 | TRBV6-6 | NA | CASSQGRRGYEQYF | TGTGCCAGCAGTCAGGGCCGCCGAGGTTACGAGCAGTACTTC
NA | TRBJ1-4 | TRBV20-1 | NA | CSALSGTTTNEKLFF | TGCAGTGCTTTGTCCGGGACTACAACTAATGAAAAACTGTTTTTT
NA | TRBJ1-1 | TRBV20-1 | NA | CSARPRVRREGTEAFF | TGCAGTGCTAGACCACGCGTCCGGAGGGAGGGCACTGAAGCTTTCTTT
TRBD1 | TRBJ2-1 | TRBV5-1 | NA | CASSVEDRVDEQFF | TGCGCCAGCAGCGTGGAAGACAGGGTCGATGAGCAGTTCTTC
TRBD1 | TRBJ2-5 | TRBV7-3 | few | CASSPTPGQGQETQYF | TGTGCCAGCAGCCCCACGCCGGGACAGGGGCAAGAGACCCAGTACTTC
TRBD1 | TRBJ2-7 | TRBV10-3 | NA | CAISGQGAYEQYF | TGTGCCATCAGCGGACAGGGGGCCTACGAGCAGTACTTC
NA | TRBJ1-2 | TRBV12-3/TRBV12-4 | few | CASSSQGYLRGYTF | TGTGCCAGCAGCTCACAGGGTTATTTGCGTGGCTACACCTTC
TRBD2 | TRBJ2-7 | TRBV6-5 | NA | CASRLYGTSGSYEQYF | TGTGCCAGCAGACTCTACGGGACTAGCGGGTCCTACGAGCAGTACTTC
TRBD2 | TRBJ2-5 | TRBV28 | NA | CASSLSPRGWETQYF | TGTGCCAGCAGTTTATCCCCGCGGGGGTGGGAGACCCAGTACTTC
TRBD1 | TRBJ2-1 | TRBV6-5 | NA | CASSYRGPSEQFF | TGTGCCAGCAGTTACAGGGGGCCTAGCGAGCAGTTCTTC
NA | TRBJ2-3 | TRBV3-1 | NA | CASSQGPGAPDTQYF | TGTGCCAGCAGCCAAGGGCCAGGGGCCCCAGATACGCAGTATTTT
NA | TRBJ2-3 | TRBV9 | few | CASSVTGLISTDTQYF | TGTGCCAGCAGCGTAACAGGGCTCATAAGCACAGATACGCAGTATTTT
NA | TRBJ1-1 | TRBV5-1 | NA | CASSFWEGNTEAFF | TGCGCCAGCAGCTTTTGGGAGGGGAACACTGAAGCTTTCTTT
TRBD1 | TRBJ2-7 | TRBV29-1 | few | CSVELGQGTYEQYF | TGCAGCGTTGAATTGGGACAGGGGACCTACGAGCAGTACTTC
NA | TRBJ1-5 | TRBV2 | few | CASSEQPQHF | TGTGCCAGCAGTGAGCAGCCCCAGCATTTT
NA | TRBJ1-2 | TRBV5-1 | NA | CASSRGSGYGYTF | TGCGCCAGCAGCCGTGGATCGGGCTATGGCTACACCTTC
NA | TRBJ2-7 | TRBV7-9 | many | CASSSFTYEQYF | TGTGCCAGCAGCTCTTTCACCTACGAGCAGTACTTC
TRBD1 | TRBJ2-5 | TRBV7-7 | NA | CASSPGTGSVETQYF | TGTGCTAGCAGCCCCGGGACAGGGTCGGTAGAGACCCAGTACTTC
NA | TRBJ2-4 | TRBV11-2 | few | CASSPGQPLNIQYF | TGTGCCAGCAGCCCAGGACAGCCTCTTAACATTCAGTACTTC